The clone carrying this TCR beta chain was picked up one time. Its antigen is undetermined. The sample originates from a study of cytomegalovirus exposure and HLA in healthy donors. This CDR3 contains 14 residues. Germline V gives CDR1 SEHNR, CDR2 FQNEAQ (reference sequence). The V end was cut by 1 base, the J end by 7 bases, with 8 bases between. The study ran its PCR with 60 Vbeta and 13 Jbeta primers. This table comes from immunoSEQ multiplex PCR, and its TCRdb copy is limited to in-frame clones, with some not included. Seen here are under 150,000 clones, 72% observed once, and the top ten hold approximately 2%. Study outcomes and limitations: Productive status was seen about 90% or about 30% of the time for most TCR beta V segments in an earlier analysis.

This rearrangement joins TRBV7-9 to TRBJ1-6, with D unclear. The sequence was obtained from a middle-aged man in good health and CMV-seronegative. Material: PBMCs. CDR3 loop: CASSLEAVNSPLHF. DNA of the CDR3: TGTGCCAGCAGCTTAGAGGCGGTCAATTCACCCCTCCACTTT.